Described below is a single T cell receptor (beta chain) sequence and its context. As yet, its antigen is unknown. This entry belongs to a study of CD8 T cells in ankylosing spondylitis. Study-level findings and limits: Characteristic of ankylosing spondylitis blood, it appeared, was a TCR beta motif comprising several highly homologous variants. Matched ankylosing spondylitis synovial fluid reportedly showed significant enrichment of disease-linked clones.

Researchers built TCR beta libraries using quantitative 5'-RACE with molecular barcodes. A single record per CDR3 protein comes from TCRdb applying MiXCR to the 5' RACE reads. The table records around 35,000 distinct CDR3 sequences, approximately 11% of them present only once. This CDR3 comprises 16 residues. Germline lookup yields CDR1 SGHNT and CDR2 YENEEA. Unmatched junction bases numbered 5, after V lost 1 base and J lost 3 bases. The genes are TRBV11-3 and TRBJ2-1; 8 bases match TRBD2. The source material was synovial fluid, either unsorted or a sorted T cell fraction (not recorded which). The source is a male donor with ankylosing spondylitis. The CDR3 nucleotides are TGTGCCAGCAGCTTAGGGCTAGCGGGTGTCTACAATGAGCAGTTCTTC. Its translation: CASSLGLAGVYNEQFF.